This is a list of T cell receptor beta chains from one sample in a study of T cells after yellow fever vaccination. From the 5' RACE reads, TCRdb called clonotypes with MiXCR, one entry per CDR3 protein. The table lists hundreds of thousands of distinct CDR3 sequences, roughly 19% of them singletons. The sequences come from PBMCs, collected 15 days after the yellow fever booster vaccination. Receptors were obtained from a man aged 30 to 39 who received the YFV17D yellow fever vaccine. Each CDR3 is given with its conserved first and last residue.

CDR3aa: CAIGGSLSDTQYF
v_gene: TRBV10-3
j_gene: TRBJ2-3

CDR3aa: CASSQGVGGANVLTF
v_gene: TRBV4-3
j_gene: TRBJ2-6

CDR3aa: CASSVGQGNGYEQYF
v_gene: TRBV9
j_gene: TRBJ2-7

CDR3aa: CASSSGYMNTEAFF
v_gene: TRBV18
j_gene: TRBJ1-1

CDR3aa: CASSIDEEETQYF
v_gene: TRBV19
j_gene: TRBJ2-5

CDR3aa: CAITSGSYEQYF
v_gene: TRBV10-3
j_gene: TRBJ2-7

CDR3aa: CASGLVASGAFF
v_gene: TRBV12-5
j_gene: TRBJ2-1

CDR3aa: CASSFPTSGNRRETQYF
v_gene: TRBV28
j_gene: TRBJ2-5

CDR3aa: CSARVGTPGIEQYF
v_gene: TRBV20-1
j_gene: TRBJ2-7

CDR3aa: CSVDSPARNEQFF
v_gene: TRBV29-1
j_gene: TRBJ2-1

CDR3aa: CAWGVASGSHEQYF
v_gene: TRBV30
j_gene: TRBJ2-7

CDR3aa: CASSWGLYNEQFF
v_gene: TRBV6-5
j_gene: TRBJ2-1